What follows are 27 T cell receptor beta chains derived from one specimen sequenced in a study of T-cell memory formation after mild COVID-19. From the 5' RACE reads, TCRdb called clonotypes with MiXCR, one entry per CDR3 protein. The sample consists of about 440,000 distinct CDR3 sequences, 15% to 20% of them appearing once. Sample: PBMCs or a T cell subset sorted from them (not recorded which). The receptors stem from an adult woman who had mild COVID-19 (a few samples of this study predate the infection). Cell type and time point are not known.

The chain links TRBV12-3 or TRBV12-4 to TRBJ2-1, with 7 bases fitting TRBD2. The trim removed 5 bases at V and 7 bases at J, leaving 20 bases unmatched. The length of the CDR3 is 18 residues. This CDR3 is CASSPPFIHRGVGNEQFF. Here the CDR3 DNA reads TGTGCCAGCAGTCCCCCCTTCATCCACCGGGGGGTTGGTAATGAGCAGTTCTTC.

This clonotype was seen only once. This chain joins TRBV11-2 and TRBJ2-5; TRBD2 is a possible D gene (6 bases). From germline, CDR1 is SGHAT and CDR2 FQNNGV. This CDR3 spans 15 amino acids. V was cut by 5 bases and J by 5 bases, with 18 bases left in between. DNA for the CDR3: TGTGCCAGCAGCAGTACGCGGGGCGTATGGGAGACCCAGTACTTC. Its translation is CASSSTRGVWETQYF.

This chain uses TRBV10-3 with TRBJ1-2; TRBD1 might be the D (5 bases). This CDR3 has 14 amino acids. Looked up from germline, CDR1 is ENHRY and CDR2 is SYGVKD. V lost 2 bases to trimming and J lost 5 bases, with 12 bases between them. The CDR3 DNA sequence: TGTGCCATCAGTGAGGGCACAGGAAAGTATGGCTACACCTTC. Translation: CAISEGTGKYGYTF.

This clonotype has just a few counts. The chain couples TRBV29-1 to TRBJ2-7; D may be TRBD2 (5 bases). The germline V gene encodes CDR1 SQVTM and CDR2 ANQGSEA. The CDR3 has 15 amino acids. V was trimmed by 5 bases and J by 3 bases, leaving 20 bases between them. The CDR3 sequence: CSVLARKGGIYEQYF. CDR3 nucleotide sequence: TGCAGCGTTCTAGCCAGGAAAGGTGGTATCTACGAGCAGTACTTC.

The chain has TRBV6-1 and TRBJ2-3, with D possibly TRBD1 on 5 matching bases. With 7 bases removed from V and 2 bases from J, the gap between germline ends came to 16 bases. The CDR3 consists of 15 residues. Germline CDR1 is MNHNS and CDR2 is SASEGT. CDR3 coding DNA: TGTGCCAGCACCGCCAGGCAGGGAAACACAGATACGCAGTATTTT. Its protein product is CASTARQGNTDTQYF.

With regard to this clonotype: A junction boundary mismatches the germline segment, possibly from a read error. This chain links TRBV12-3 or TRBV12-4 with TRBJ2-7, with TRBD1 matching over 7 bases. The CDR3 totals 11 residues. The CDR3 loop is CASSHDRDQDF. DNA for the CDR3: TGTGCCAGCAGTCACGACAGGGACCAAGACTTC.

The sample holds many counts of this clonotype. The rearrangement joins TRBV20-1 to TRBJ2-1, with 7 positions matching TRBD1. This CDR3 region has 15 residues. Germline V gives CDR1 DFQATT, CDR2 SNEGSKA (reference sequence). The ends lost 4 bases at V and 7 bases at J; junction bases unmatched: 13. CDR3 DNA sequence: TGCAGTGCTAAGTTAGACAGGGCTGTTTCGAATGAGCAGTTCTTC. It is translated as CSAKLDRAVSNEQFF.

This chain joins TRBV6-5 and TRBJ2-7; D call uncertain. The V and J ends lost 6 bases and 6 bases respectively, with 12 bases between them. Germline V gives CDR1 MNHEY, CDR2 SVGAGI. The length of the CDR3 is 12 residues. The CDR3 reads CASSGPSGEQYF. As DNA, the CDR3 is TGTGCCAGCAGCGGACCCTCCGGCGAGCAGTACTTC.

The gene calls are TRBV2 and TRBJ1-6; the D is unclear. The length of the CDR3 is 13 residues. V was trimmed by 4 bases and J by 10 bases, leaving 11 bases between them. The germline CDR1 and CDR2 sequences are SNHLY and FYNNEI. CDR3 in amino acids: CASSAIPDSPLHF. In nucleotides, the CDR3 is TGTGCCAGCAGTGCAATCCCAGACTCACCCCTCCACTTT.

The J gene is TRBJ2-7, the V gene TRBV12-3 or TRBV12-4, with TRBD1 as a possible D gene (5 bases). V shed 2 bases and J shed 3 bases, with 8 bases lying between them. The CDR3 spans 13 residues. The CDR3 sequence: CASSLKRGYEQYF. The CDR3 DNA reads TGTGCCAGCAGTTTAAAAAGGGGCTACGAGCAGTACTTC.

This clonotype was detected a few times. V and J are TRBV24-1 and TRBJ2-3, with a tentative D call TRBD1 (6 bases). The germline V and J ends were trimmed by 4 bases and 2 bases, with 9 bases remaining between them. The CDR3 is made up of 14 amino acids. The germline V gene has CDR1 KGHDR and CDR2 SFDVKD. CDR3 sequence reads: CATSEDRHTDTQYF. The CDR3 DNA is TGTGCCACCAGTGAGGACAGACACACAGATACGCAGTATTTT.

This clonotype has more than one count but fewer than ten. The chain couples TRBV4-3 to TRBJ2-7; maybe TRBD2 (5 bases). Germline CDR1 reads LGHNA; CDR2 reads YSLEER. The V and J ends lost 1 base and 3 bases respectively, with 16 bases between them. The CDR3 sequence is 16 residues long. CDR3 in amino acids: CASSQARSSGYYEQYF. CDR3 bases: TGCGCCAGCAGCCAAGCCCGGAGCAGCGGATACTACGAGCAGTACTTC.

The CDR3: CASSFTSGGWYNEQFF. For the CDR3, the DNA is TGTGCCAGCAGTTTTACCAGCGGGGGGTGGTACAATGAGCAGTTCTTC. J is TRBJ2-1 and V is TRBV27, with 9 bases matching TRBD2. V lost 3 bases and J lost 4; bases outside the gene matches: 7. There are 16 residues in the CDR3. CDR1 and CDR2 from the germline V gene are MNHEY and SMNVEV (reference sequence).

The V call is TRBV12-3 or TRBV12-4, the J call TRBJ2-7; 9 positions match TRBD2. V gave up 5 bases and J gave up 3 bases; unmatched junction bases: 8. The CDR3 extends over 15 amino acids. The CDR3 region has the DNA TGTGCCAGCAGTATCAGCGGGGGGATCGTCTACGAGCAGTACTTC. It codes for CASSISGGIVYEQYF.

The table lists this clonotype with a few counts. The chain links TRBV20-1 to TRBJ2-1; 8 positions match TRBD2. Germline CDR1 DFQATT, CDR2 SNEGSKA (reference sequence). Losses at the gene ends were 5 bases for V and 0 bases for J; bases not matched to a gene: 6. CDR3 length: 15 amino acids. The CDR3 protein is CSAYLTSASYNEQFF. CDR3 sequence (DNA): TGCAGTGCTTACCTGACTAGCGCCTCCTACAATGAGCAGTTCTTC.

The chain employs TRBV4-1 and TRBJ1-4, with D uncertain. Trimming took off 4 bases at V and 6 bases at J, with 18 bases between the two ends. The CDR3 is 16 residues long. The germline V gene has CDR1 MGHRA and CDR2 YSYEKL. The CDR3 DNA sequence: TGCGCCAGCAGCCCTATTCAAGGAATTCTGGATGAAAAACTGTTTTTT. Protein sequence: CASSPIQGILDEKLFF.

CDR3 nucleotide sequence: TGTGCCAGCAGCTTTACCGGACAGGGCGGCTACACCTTC. Its translation is CASSFTGQGGYTF. The chain joins TRBV7-9 to TRBJ1-2; 8 positions agree with TRBD1. The CDR3 runs to 13 residues. CDR1 is SEHNR and CDR2 is FQNEAQ in the germline V gene (reference sequence). V lost 3 bases, J lost 8 bases, and 5 bases stayed unmatched.

The chain combines TRBV24-1 with TRBJ2-3, with TRBD2 as a possible D gene (7 bases). Germline-derived CDR1 and CDR2 are KGHDR and SFDVKD. Trimming took off 7 bases at V and 1 base at J, with 14 bases between the two ends. This CDR3 is 15 amino acids long. This CDR3 reads CATSKRGAGTDTQYF. DNA for the CDR3: TGTGCCACCAGCAAACGGGGGGCTGGCACAGATACGCAGTATTTT.

J is TRBJ2-1 and V is TRBV24-1; 8 nucleotides align to TRBD1. The CDR3 is 12 amino acids. J lost 7 bases, V lost 11 bases, and 6 bases had no gene match. Germline-derived CDR1 and CDR2 are KGHDR and SFDVKD. The CDR3 DNA sequence: TGTGCCATAGGGACAGGTCAAAATGAGCAGTTCTTC. Translated: CAIGTGQNEQFF.

This chain connects TRBV11-2 to TRBJ1-3; D possibly corresponds to TRBD1 (5 bases). V lost 6 bases to trimming and J lost 3 bases, with 12 bases between them. The V gene's germline CDR1 is SGHAT and CDR2 FQNNGV. The length of the CDR3 is 14 residues. The CDR3 DNA sequence: TGTGCCAGCAGAGTTGGGGCTGGTGGAAACACCATATATTTT. This gives the protein CASRVGAGGNTIYF. The whole variable domain, filled in from reference TRBV11-2 and TRBJ1-3, reads EAGVAQSPRYKIIEKRQSVAFWCNPISGHATLYWYQQILGQGPKLLIQFQNNGVVDDSQLPKDRFSAERLKGVDSTLKIQPAKLEDSAVYLCASRVGAGGNTIYFGEGSWLTVV.

There are a few counts of this clonotype. The chain recombines TRBV9 with TRBJ2-1, with D possibly being TRBD1 (6 bases). Germline CDR1 and CDR2: SGDLS and YYNGEE. Trimming took 0 bases from V and 10 from J, leaving 14 bases between them. This CDR3 comprises 14 residues. This CDR3 is CASSVATGQREQFF. The CDR3 nucleotides are TGTGCCAGCAGCGTAGCTACAGGGCAGCGAGAGCAGTTCTTC.

This clonotype was counted between two and nine times. V usage is TRBV7-2 and J usage is TRBJ2-5; 7 bases fit TRBD2. The V segment lost 4 bases and the J segment 2 bases; nucleotides outside the gene matches: 7. CDR3 length: 15 residues. Germline V gene data show CDR1 as SGHTA and CDR2 as FQGNSA. CDR3 sequence reads: CASSSGLGPQETQYF. CDR3 bases: TGTGCCAGCAGCTCCGGACTAGGGCCGCAAGAGACCCAGTACTTC. The full variable domain, completed using reference TRBV7-2 and TRBJ2-5, is GAGVSQSPSNKVTEKGKDVELRCDPISGHTALYWYRQSLGQGLEFLIYFQGNSAPDKSGLPSDRFSAERTGGSVSTLTIQRTQQEDSAVYLCASSSGLGPQETQYFGPGTRLLVL.

This clonotype was recorded many times. The chain links TRBV7-2 to TRBJ2-1, with D tentatively TRBD2 (6 bases). This CDR3 has 15 amino acids. The germline V and J ends were trimmed by 1 base and 2 bases, with 9 bases remaining between them. Germline V gene data show CDR1 as SGHTA and CDR2 as FQGNSA. CDR3 protein: CASSLGRGPYNEQFF. The CDR3 bases are TGTGCCAGCAGCTTAGGGCGGGGACCCTACAATGAGCAGTTCTTC.

This clonotype was seen a few times. The gene calls are TRBV28 and TRBJ1-4; D is ambiguous. The V and J ends lost 6 bases and 0 bases respectively, with 11 bases between them. CDR3 length equals 15 residues. The germline CDR1 and CDR2 sequences are MDHEN and SYDVKM. The CDR3 sequence: CASRIGGTTNEKLFF. CDR3 nucleotide sequence: TGTGCCAGCAGAATAGGAGGGACAACTAATGAAAAACTGTTTTTT.

This clonotype occurred a few times. The rearrangement links TRBV7-9 to TRBJ2-7; D is unclear. Deletions cut 5 bases from V and 5 bases from J, with 10 bases between. Germline values: CDR1 SEHNR, CDR2 FQNEAQ (reference sequence). The CDR3 is 12 amino acids. The CDR3 DNA reads TGTGCCAGCAGCCCCGAAGGCCACGAGCAGTACTTC. It codes for CASSPEGHEQYF.

The genes are TRBV11-2 and TRBJ1-2; unclear D gene. Germline V gene lookup returns CDR1 SGHAT and CDR2 FQNNGV. Trimming shortened V by 3 bases and J by 0 bases, and 8 bases separated the two germline ends. The CDR3 runs 14 residues. CDR3 amino acids: CASSFYTSNYGYTF. Written as DNA, the CDR3 is TGTGCCAGCAGCTTCTACACTTCTAACTATGGCTACACCTTC. The entire variable domain, with the rest obtained from reference TRBV11-2 and TRBJ1-2, is as follows: EAGVAQSPRYKIIEKRQSVAFWCNPISGHATLYWYQQILGQGPKLLIQFQNNGVVDDSQLPKDRFSAERLKGVDSTLKIQPAKLEDSAVYLCASSFYTSNYGYTFGSGTRLTVV.

The gene calls are TRBV6-5 and TRBJ1-1; D not certain. With 3 bases removed from V and 1 base from J, the gap between germline ends came to 9 bases. Germline V gives CDR1 MNHEY, CDR2 SVGAGI. The CDR3 is 14 amino acids. DNA of the CDR3: TGTGCCAGCAGTTATAGCCGGGGGAACACTGAAGCTTTCTTT. Amino acids: CASSYSRGNTEAFF.